What follows are 19 T cell receptor beta chains derived from one specimen sequenced in a study of T-cell memory formation after mild COVID-19. TCRdb reanalysed the 5' RACE reads using MiXCR and keeps one entry per CDR3 protein. The sample has about 560,000 distinct CDR3 sequences, 17% seen once. Sequencing was carried out using PBMCs or a T cell subset sorted from them (not recorded which). The source of these receptors is an adult woman who had mild COVID-19 (a few samples of this study predate the infection). Cell type and time point are not known.

This clonotype was seen a handful of times. The V gene is TRBV7-6, the J gene TRBJ1-1; TRBD1 aligns across 10 bases. V was pared by 5 bases and J by 11 bases, with 5 bases of the junction left unmatched. There are 12 residues in the CDR3. CDR1 is SGHVS, CDR2 FNYEAQ, per germline. The CDR3 coding sequence is TGTGCCAGCAGCCAATGGACAGGGGGGGCTTTCTTT. It translates to CASSQWTGGAFF.

This sequence joins TRBV21-1 and TRBJ2-7; the D call in the table, TRBD2, was not verified against the DNA. TRBV21-1 is noted as a pseudogene. This CDR3 is 16 amino acids long. The CDR3 here is CASSKGEGERVYGQYF. For the CDR3, the DNA is TGTGCCAGCAGCAAAGGAGAGGGCGAGAGGGTTTATGGGCAGTACTTC.

The chain has TRBV15 and TRBJ1-4; D may be TRBD1 (6 bases). Per the germline V gene, CDR1 is LNHNV and CDR2 is YYDKDF (reference sequence). The V end lost 1 base, the J end lost 6 bases, and 12 bases lay between the germline ends. CDR3 size: 15 residues. The CDR3 DNA reads TGTGCCACCAGCAGAGGCGGGACACTGGATGAAAAACTGTTTTTT. Encoded protein: CATSRGGTLDEKLFF.

The chain combines TRBV9 with TRBJ2-7, with 9 bases fitting TRBD1. The germline V gene encodes CDR1 SGDLS and CDR2 YYNGEE. Trimming removed 0 bases from V and 1 base from J; junction bases left unmatched: 2. The CDR3 sequence is 15 residues long. CDR3 nucleotides: TGTGCCAGCAGCGTAGGGGACAGGGATTCCTACGAGCAGTACTTC. This sequence encodes CASSVGDRDSYEQYF.

This chain joins TRBV3-1 and TRBJ2-1; TRBD2 matches 11 bases. V gave up 6 bases and J gave up 7 bases; unmatched junction bases: 17. Germline V gene lookup returns CDR1 LGHDT and CDR2 YNNKEL (reference sequence). The CDR3 is 18 amino acids. The CDR3 sequence: CASRSGYDSGGAGNEQFF. For the CDR3, the DNA is TGTGCCAGCAGGTCAGGTTATGATAGCGGGGGGGCCGGGAATGAGCAGTTCTTC.

This chain links TRBV4-2 with TRBJ1-1; D not resolved. The CDR3 consists of 15 residues. V was cut by 0 bases and J by 1 base, with 9 bases left in between. Germline loops: CDR1 LGHNA, CDR2 YNFKEQ. In DNA, the CDR3 is TGTGCCAGCAGCCAAGAGTCGGTTCGGAACACTGAAGCTTTCTTT. Its translation: CASSQESVRNTEAFF.

CDR3: CASSLAPTTQYEQYF. The CDR3, as DNA: TGTGCCAGCAGCTTAGCGCCGACAACCCAGTACGAGCAGTACTTC. V and J are TRBV7-2 and TRBJ2-7; D uncertain. The CDR3 loop spans 15 amino acids. From germline, CDR1 is SGHTA and CDR2 FQGNSA. V was clipped by 0 bases and J by 4 bases, with 13 bases between them.

This clonotype was recorded once. The chain combines TRBV19 with TRBJ1-2, with 9 bases that match TRBD1. Germline values: CDR1 LNHDA, CDR2 SQIVND (reference sequence). Germline trimming cut 5 bases from V and 9 bases from J; bases unmatched to any gene: 13. This CDR3 has 15 residues. CDR3: CASSPNPGQGNSYTF. CDR3 nucleotide sequence: TGTGCCAGTAGTCCAAATCCGGGACAGGGAAATAGCTACACCTTC. Filled out from reference TRBV19 and TRBJ1-2, the complete variable domain reads DGGITQSPKYLFRKEGQNVTLSCEQNLNHDAMYWYRQDPGQGLRLIYYSQIVNDFQKGDIAEGYSVSREKKESFPLTVTSAQKNPTAFYLCASSPNPGQGNSYTFGSGTRLTVV.

This chain joins TRBV27 and TRBJ1-2, with D possibly matching TRBD1 (6 bases). The CDR3 extends over 15 amino acids. Per the germline V gene, CDR1 is MNHEY and CDR2 is SMNVEV (reference sequence). Trimming left V 5 bases short and J 4 bases short, with 17 bases between. The CDR3 bases are TGTGCCAGCAGTGTAGGCGGGGGCGCAACCTATGGCTACACCTTC. Translating it yields CASSVGGGATYGYTF.

This sequence joins TRBV15 and TRBJ1-5, with 11 nucleotides matching TRBD1. The CDR3 consists of 16 residues. V lost 1 base and J lost 5; bases outside the gene matches: 4. The germline gives CDR1 LNHNV, CDR2 YYDKDF (reference sequence). The chain's CDR3 is CATSRARTGGDQPQHF. For the CDR3, the DNA is TGTGCCACCAGCAGAGCGAGGACAGGGGGCGATCAGCCCCAGCATTTT.

This clonotype was detected only a few times. The CDR3 spells CASRNGRGHYEQYF. As DNA, the CDR3 is TGTGCCAGCAGGAATGGGCGGGGACACTACGAGCAGTACTTC. The J gene is TRBJ2-7, the V gene TRBV6-5; TRBD1 or TRBD2 may be the D gene (6 bases each). The V and J ends lost 6 bases and 3 bases respectively, with 15 bases between them. Per the germline V gene, CDR1 is MNHEY and CDR2 is SVGAGI. The CDR3 totals 14 residues.

The chain joins TRBV9 to TRBJ2-1; D perhaps matches TRBD1 (5 bases). The CDR3 length is 16 residues. Germline assignment: CDR1 SGDLS and CDR2 YYNGEE. V lost 2 bases to trimming and J lost 3 bases, with 15 bases between them. CDR3 coding DNA: TGTGCCAGCAGCGTCGAGGCCAGGGTCGGCTACAATGAGCAGTTCTTC. It encodes CASSVEARVGYNEQFF.

The rearrangement uses TRBV20-1 and TRBJ2-2; 7 bases fit TRBD1. The CDR3 consists of 12 residues. Germline CDR1 is DFQATT and CDR2 is SNEGSKA (reference sequence). The V and J ends lost 5 bases and 6 bases, in that order; junction bases with no gene match: 3. The CDR3 sequence is CSAPGQAGELFF. CDR3 DNA sequence: TGCAGTGCTCCTGGACAGGCCGGGGAGCTGTTTTTT.

This clonotype was picked up a small number of times. The chain has TRBV12-3 or TRBV12-4 and TRBJ2-3; 12 nucleotides align to TRBD2. The CDR3 covers 15 residues. V shed 6 bases, J shed 1 base, and the junction held 2 bases outside the gene matches. CDR3 residues: CASRRTSGGTDTQYF. DNA for the CDR3: TGTGCCAGCAGAAGGACTAGCGGGGGCACAGATACGCAGTATTTT.

The genes are TRBV7-2 and TRBJ1-4; TRBD1 matches 7 bases. CDR1 and CDR2 (germline): SGHTA, FQGNSA. The CDR3 has 15 amino acids. V was clipped by 3 bases and J by 1 base; unmatched bases: 2. The CDR3 nucleotides read TGTGCCAGCAGCTTCCAGGGGGGAACTAATGAAAAACTGTTTTTT. It yields the protein CASSFQGGTNEKLFF.

This clonotype was detected only a few times. The gene calls are TRBV7-3 and TRBJ2-5, with 7 bases matching TRBD1. The length of the CDR3 is 15 residues. J was trimmed by 5 bases and V by 5 bases; bases with no gene match: 11. Germline CDR1 reads SGHTA; CDR2 reads FQGTGA. This CDR3 reads CASSPSTGRYETQYF. The CDR3 DNA is TGTGCCAGCAGCCCCTCGACAGGGCGTTACGAGACCCAGTACTTC.

The chain couples TRBV3-1 to TRBJ1-3; no definite D call. Germline values: CDR1 LGHDT, CDR2 YNNKEL (reference sequence). V was shortened by 4 bases and J by 0 bases, with 13 bases between the two germline ends. This CDR3 region has 16 residues. CDR3 in amino acids: CASSLNGLGSGNTIYF. CDR3 bases: TGTGCCAGCAGCCTCAATGGGTTGGGCTCTGGAAACACCATATATTTT. Combining the CDR3 with reference TRBV3-1 and TRBJ1-3 gives the whole variable domain DTAVSQTPKYLVTQMGNDKSIKCEQNLGHDTMYWYKQDSKKFLKIMFSYNNKELIINETVPNRFSPKSPDKAHLNLHINSLELGDSAVYFCASSLNGLGSGNTIYFGEGSWLTVV.

The chain has TRBV6-1 and TRBJ1-2; 7 bases match TRBD1. The CDR3 consists of 13 residues. Unmatched junction bases numbered 11, after V lost 6 bases and J lost 10 bases. CDR1 and CDR2 (germline): MNHNS, SASEGT. CDR3 in DNA: TGTGCCAGCAGCAGGGACAGTCGTTCGAACTACACCTTC. Its protein is CASSRDSRSNYTF.

DNA of the CDR3: TGTGCCAGCAGCGAAGAGGGAGGAGTTTCTAATCAGCCCCAGCATTTT. It specifies CASSEEGGVSNQPQHF. The J gene is TRBJ1-5, the V gene TRBV7-2; D is undetermined. Per germline, CDR1 SGHTA and CDR2 FQGNSA. The V gene lost 5 bases and the J gene lost 4 bases, with 18 bases spanning the gap. The CDR3 is 16 amino acids.